The entry below describes one TCR beta chain. Its antigen remains unidentified. This entry comes from a study of CD8+ T cells in alopecia areata. At the level of the study: Patients in the treated group were given tofacitinib by mouth, 5 to 10 mg twice a day. Findings and caveats of the study: Researchers report lesional scalp, most notably alopecia totalis/universalis, outstripped normal scalp in clonality.

Trimming at V came to 6 bases and at J to 5 bases, leaving 2 bases not matched to a gene. The V gene's germline CDR1 is MNHNS and CDR2 SASEGT. This CDR3 is built from 13 residues. Alopecia areata patients provided lesional scalp punch biopsies and peripheral blood, both collected for the study. CD4+ and CD8+ T cells were sorted from PBMCs stained for CD3, CD4 and CD8. RNA, once extracted, was reverse transcribed into cDNA for use as the sequencing template. Sequencing was performed with immunoSEQ multiplex PCR; in TCRdb, only in-frame clones are kept and a portion is missing. The data contain about 200,000 clones, approximately 52% of them singletons.

V usage is TRBV6-1 and J usage is TRBJ2-3; TRBD2 agrees at 10 bases. This TCR was recovered from a human donor with alopecia areata. This specimen was CD4+ T cells sorted from blood, taken at week 0. The CDR3 spells CASRGLARDTQYF. The CDR3 coding sequence is TGTGCCAGCAGGGGACTAGCGAGAGATACGCAGTATTTT.